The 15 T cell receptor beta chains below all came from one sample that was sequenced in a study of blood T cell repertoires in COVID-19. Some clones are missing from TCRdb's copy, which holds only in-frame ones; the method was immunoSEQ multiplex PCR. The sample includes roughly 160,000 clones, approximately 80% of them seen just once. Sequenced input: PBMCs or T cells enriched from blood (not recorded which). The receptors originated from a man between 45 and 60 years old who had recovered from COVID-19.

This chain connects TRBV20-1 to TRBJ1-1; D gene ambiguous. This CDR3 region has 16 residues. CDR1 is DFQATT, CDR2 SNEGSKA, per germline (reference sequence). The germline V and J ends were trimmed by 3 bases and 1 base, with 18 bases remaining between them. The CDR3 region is CSASPAGTLGNTEAFF. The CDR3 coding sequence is TGCAGTGCTAGTCCCGCGGGTACCCTTGGGAACACTGAAGCTTTCTTT.

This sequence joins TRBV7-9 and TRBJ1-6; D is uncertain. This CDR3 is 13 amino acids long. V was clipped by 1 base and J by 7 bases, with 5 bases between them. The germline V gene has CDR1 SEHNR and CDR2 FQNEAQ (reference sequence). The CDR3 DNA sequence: TGTGCCAGCAGCTTAGTAGCCAATTCACCCCTCCACTTT. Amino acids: CASSLVANSPLHF.

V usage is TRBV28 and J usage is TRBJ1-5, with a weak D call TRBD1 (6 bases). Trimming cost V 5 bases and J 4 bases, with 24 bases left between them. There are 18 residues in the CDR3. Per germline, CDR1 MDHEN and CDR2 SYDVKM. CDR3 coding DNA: TGTGCCAGCAGTCCGAATGAGGCAGGGGAGATAGGGAATCAGCCCCAGCATTTT. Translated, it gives CASSPNEAGEIGNQPQHF.

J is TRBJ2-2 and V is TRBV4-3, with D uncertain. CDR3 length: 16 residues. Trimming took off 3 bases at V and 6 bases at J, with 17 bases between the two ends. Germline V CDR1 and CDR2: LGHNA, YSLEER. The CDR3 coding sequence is TGCGCCAGCAGCCATCCTTCAAATGGCTGGCCCGGGGAGCTGTTTTTT. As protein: CASSHPSNGWPGELFF.

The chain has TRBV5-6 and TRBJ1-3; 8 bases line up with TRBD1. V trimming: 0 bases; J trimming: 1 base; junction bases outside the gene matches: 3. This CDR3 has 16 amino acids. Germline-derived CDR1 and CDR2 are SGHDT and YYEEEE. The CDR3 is CASSLGDRGSGNTIYF. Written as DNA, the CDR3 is TGTGCCAGCAGCTTGGGAGACAGGGGTTCTGGAAACACCATATATTTT.

In DNA, the CDR3 is TGTGCCATCAGTGGGTCCACGGTGAACACTGAAGCTTTCTTT. Protein: CAISGSTVNTEAFF. The chain recombines TRBV10-3 with TRBJ1-1; no clear D. The CDR3 covers 14 residues. Germline loops: CDR1 ENHRY, CDR2 SYGVKD. Trimming shortened V by 4 bases and J by 0 bases, and 9 bases separated the two germline ends.

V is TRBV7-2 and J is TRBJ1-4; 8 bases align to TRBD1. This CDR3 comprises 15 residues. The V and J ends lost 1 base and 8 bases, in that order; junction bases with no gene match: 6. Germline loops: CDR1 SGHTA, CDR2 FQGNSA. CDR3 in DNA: TGTGCCAGCAGCTTAGTTCGGACAGGGTGGGAAAAACTGTTTTTT. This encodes CASSLVRTGWEKLFF.

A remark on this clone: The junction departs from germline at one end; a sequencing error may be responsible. The DNA for the CDR3 is TGTGCCAGTAGTACAACAGGAGGGTTCACAAATACGCAGTATTTT. Protein: CASSTTGGFTNTQYF. The J gene is TRBJ2-3, the V gene TRBV19; TRBD2 is a possible D gene (6 bases). Germline CDR1 LNHDA, CDR2 SQIVND (reference sequence). This CDR3 comprises 15 residues.

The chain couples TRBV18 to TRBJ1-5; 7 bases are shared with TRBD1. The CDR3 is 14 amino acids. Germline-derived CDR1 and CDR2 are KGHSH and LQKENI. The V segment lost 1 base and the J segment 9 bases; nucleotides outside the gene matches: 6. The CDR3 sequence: CASSPRQGWLPQHF. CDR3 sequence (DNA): TGTGCCAGCTCACCACGACAGGGCTGGCTGCCCCAGCATTTT.

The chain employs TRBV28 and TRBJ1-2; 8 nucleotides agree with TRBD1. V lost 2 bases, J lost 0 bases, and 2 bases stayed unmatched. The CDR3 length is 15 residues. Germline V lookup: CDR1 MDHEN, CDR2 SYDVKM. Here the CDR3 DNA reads TGTGCCAGCAGTTTAGTGACAGGGGCTAACTATGGCTACACCTTC. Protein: CASSLVTGANYGYTF.

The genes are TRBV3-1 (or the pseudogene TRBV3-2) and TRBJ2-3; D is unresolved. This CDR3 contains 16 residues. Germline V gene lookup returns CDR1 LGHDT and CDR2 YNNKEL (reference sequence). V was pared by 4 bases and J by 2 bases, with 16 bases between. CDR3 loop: CASSPRLKAFTDTQYF. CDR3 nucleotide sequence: TGTGCCAGCAGCCCACGACTCAAAGCCTTCACAGATACGCAGTATTTT.

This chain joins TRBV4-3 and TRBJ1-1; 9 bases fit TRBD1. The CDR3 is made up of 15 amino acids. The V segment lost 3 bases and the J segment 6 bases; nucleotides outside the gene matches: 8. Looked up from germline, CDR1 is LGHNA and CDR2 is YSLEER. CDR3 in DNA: TGCGCCAGCAGCCAGAGCCCACAGGGGGCCGCTGAAGCTTTCTTT. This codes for CASSQSPQGAAEAFF.

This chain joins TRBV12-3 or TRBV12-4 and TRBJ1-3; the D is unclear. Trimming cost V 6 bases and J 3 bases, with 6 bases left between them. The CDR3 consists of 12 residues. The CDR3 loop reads CASSPVGNTIYF. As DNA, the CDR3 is TGTGCCAGCAGCCCAGTTGGAAACACCATATATTTT.

The chain's CDR3 is CASSRGLAGAQETQYF. The CDR3 DNA sequence: TGTGCCAGCAGCCGCGGACTAGCGGGAGCCCAAGAGACCCAGTACTTC. This chain connects TRBV7-9 to TRBJ2-5; 13 bases line up with TRBD2. Germline V lookup: CDR1 SEHNR, CDR2 FQNEAQ (reference sequence). The CDR3 runs to 16 residues. The V segment lost 5 bases and the J segment 1 base; nucleotides outside the gene matches: 4.

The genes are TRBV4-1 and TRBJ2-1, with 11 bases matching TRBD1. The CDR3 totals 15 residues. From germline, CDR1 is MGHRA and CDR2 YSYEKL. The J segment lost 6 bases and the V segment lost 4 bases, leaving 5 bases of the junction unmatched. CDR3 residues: CASSRSGTGGNEQFF. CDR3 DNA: TGCGCCAGCAGCCGATCCGGGACAGGGGGCAATGAGCAGTTCTTC.